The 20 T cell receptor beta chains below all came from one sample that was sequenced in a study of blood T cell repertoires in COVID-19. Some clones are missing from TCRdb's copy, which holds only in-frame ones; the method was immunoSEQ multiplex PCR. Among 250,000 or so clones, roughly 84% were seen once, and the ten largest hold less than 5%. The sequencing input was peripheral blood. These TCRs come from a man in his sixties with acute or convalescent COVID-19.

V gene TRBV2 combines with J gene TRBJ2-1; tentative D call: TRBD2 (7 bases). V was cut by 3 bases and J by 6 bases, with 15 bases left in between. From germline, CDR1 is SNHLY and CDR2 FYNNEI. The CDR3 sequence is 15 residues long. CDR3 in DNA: TGTGCCAGCAGTGATGAGGGGGGGGCGCCCAATGAGCAGTTCTTC. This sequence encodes CASSDEGGAPNEQFF.

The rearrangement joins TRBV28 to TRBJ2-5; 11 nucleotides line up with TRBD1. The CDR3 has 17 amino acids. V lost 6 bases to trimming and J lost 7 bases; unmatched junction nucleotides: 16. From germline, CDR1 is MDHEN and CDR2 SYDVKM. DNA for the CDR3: TGTGCCAGCAGGGGGACAGGGGGGAGGACCAAGTTATGGACCCAGTACTTC. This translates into CASRGTGGRTKLWTQYF.

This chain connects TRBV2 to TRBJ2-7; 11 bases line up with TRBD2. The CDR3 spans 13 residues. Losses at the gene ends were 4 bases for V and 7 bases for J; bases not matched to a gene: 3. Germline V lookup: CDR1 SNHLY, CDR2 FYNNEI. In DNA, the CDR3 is TGTGCCAGCAGTGTAGCGGGGGGGCTTGAGCAGTACTTC. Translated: CASSVAGGLEQYF. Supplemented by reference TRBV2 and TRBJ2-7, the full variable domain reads EPEVTQTPSHQVTQMGQEVILRCVPISNHLYFYWYRQILGQKVEFLVSFYNNEISEKSEIFDDQFSVERPDGSNFTLKIRSTKLEDSAMYFCASSVAGGLEQYFGPGTRLTVT.

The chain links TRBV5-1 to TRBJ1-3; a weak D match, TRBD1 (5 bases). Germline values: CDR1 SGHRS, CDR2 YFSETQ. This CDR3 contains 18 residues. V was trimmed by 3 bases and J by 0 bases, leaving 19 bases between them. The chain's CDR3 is CASSYLLSQGSSGNTIYF. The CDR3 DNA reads TGCGCCAGCAGCTACCTCTTGTCCCAGGGATCCTCTGGAAACACCATATATTTT.

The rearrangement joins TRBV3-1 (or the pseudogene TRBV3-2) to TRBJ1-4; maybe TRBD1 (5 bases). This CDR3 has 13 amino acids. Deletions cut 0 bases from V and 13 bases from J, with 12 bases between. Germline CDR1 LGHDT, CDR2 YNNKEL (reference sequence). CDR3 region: CASSQEEGRGLFF. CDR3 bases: TGTGCCAGCAGCCAAGAGGAGGGGCGAGGACTGTTTTTT.

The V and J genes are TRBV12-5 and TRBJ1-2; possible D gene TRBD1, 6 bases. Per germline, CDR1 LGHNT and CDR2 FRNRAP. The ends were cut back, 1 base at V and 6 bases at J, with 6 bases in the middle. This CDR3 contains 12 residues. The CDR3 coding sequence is TGTGCTAGTGGTTTGGACAGGGATGGCTACACCTTC. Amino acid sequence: CASGLDRDGYTF.

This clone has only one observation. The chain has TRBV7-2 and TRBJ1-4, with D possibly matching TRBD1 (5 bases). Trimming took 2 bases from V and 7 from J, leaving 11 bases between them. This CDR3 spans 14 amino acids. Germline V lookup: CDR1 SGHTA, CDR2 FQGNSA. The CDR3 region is CASSLWGVGEKLFF. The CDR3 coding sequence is TGTGCCAGCAGCTTATGGGGGGTGGGTGAAAAACTGTTTTTT.

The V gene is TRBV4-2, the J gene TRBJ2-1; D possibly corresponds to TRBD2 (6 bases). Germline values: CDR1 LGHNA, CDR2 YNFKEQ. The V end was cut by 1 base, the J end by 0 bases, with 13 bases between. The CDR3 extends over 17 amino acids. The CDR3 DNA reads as TGTGCCAGCAGCCAAGTCATGCGGGGCACCTCCTACAATGAGCAGTTCTTC. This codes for CASSQVMRGTSYNEQFF.

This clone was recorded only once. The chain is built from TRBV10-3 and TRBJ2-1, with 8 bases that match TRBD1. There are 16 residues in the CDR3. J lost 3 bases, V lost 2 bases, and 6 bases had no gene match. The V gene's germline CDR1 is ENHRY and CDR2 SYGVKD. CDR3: CAISEKVTGVYNEQFF. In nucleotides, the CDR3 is TGTGCCATCAGTGAGAAGGTGACAGGGGTCTACAATGAGCAGTTCTTC.

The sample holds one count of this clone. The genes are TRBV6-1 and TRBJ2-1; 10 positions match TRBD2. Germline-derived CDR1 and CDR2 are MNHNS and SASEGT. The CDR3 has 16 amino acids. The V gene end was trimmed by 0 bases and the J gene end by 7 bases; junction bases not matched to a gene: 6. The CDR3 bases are TGTGCCAGCAGTGAAGCCCCGGGACTAGCGAAGAATGAGCAGTTCTTC. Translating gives CASSEAPGLAKNEQFF.

In DNA, the CDR3 is TGTGCCAGCAGTTACGGACAGGGGGCAGTGAGAGGCTACACCTTC. It specifies CASSYGQGAVRGYTF. The chain uses TRBV6-5 and TRBJ1-2, with TRBD1 matching over 11 bases. This CDR3 is 15 amino acids long. Per the germline V gene, CDR1 is MNHEY and CDR2 is SVGAGI. The V segment lost 2 bases and the J segment 8 bases; nucleotides outside the gene matches: 7.

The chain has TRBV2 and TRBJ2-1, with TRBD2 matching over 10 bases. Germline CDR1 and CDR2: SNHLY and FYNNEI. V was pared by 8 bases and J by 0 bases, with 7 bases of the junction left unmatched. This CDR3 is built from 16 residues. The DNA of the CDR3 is TGTGCCAGCCTCTGGACTAGCGGAAGCTCCTACAATGAGCAGTTCTTC. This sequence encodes CASLWTSGSSYNEQFF.

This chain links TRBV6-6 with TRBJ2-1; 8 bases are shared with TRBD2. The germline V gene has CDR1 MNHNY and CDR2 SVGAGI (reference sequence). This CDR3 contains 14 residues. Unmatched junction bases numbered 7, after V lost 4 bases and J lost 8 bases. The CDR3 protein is CASSLKREWDEQFF. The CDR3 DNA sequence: TGTGCCAGCAGTTTAAAGCGGGAGTGGGATGAGCAGTTCTTC.

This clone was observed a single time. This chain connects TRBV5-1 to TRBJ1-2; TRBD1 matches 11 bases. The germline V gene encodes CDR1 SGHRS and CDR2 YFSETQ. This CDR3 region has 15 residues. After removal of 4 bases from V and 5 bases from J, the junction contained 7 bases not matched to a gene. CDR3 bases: TGCGCCAGCAGCGGGGGACAGGGGGTTGGTTATGGCTACACCTTC. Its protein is CASSGGQGVGYGYTF.

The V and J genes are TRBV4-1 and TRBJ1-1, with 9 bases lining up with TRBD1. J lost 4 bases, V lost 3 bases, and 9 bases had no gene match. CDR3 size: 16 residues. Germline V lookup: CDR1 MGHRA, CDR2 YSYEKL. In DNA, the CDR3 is TGCGCCAGCAGCCATCTAACAGGGGGCGTTAGCACTGAAGCTTTCTTT. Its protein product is CASSHLTGGVSTEAFF.

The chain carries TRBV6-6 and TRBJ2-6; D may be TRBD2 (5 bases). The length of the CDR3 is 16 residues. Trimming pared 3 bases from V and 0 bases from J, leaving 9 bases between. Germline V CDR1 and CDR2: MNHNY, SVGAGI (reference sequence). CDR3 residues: CASSYGGSSGANVLTF. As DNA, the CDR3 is TGTGCCAGCAGTTATGGAGGTTCCTCTGGGGCCAACGTCCTGACTTTC.

This CDR3 is CATSERPGTGPEQYF. As DNA, the CDR3 is TGTGCCACCAGTGAGCGTCCCGGGACAGGGCCCGAGCAGTACTTC. The chain joins TRBV24-1 to TRBJ2-7, with 9 bases identical to TRBD1. V shed 4 bases, J shed 6 bases, and the junction held 9 bases outside the gene matches. The CDR3 runs 15 residues. The V gene's germline CDR1 is KGHDR and CDR2 SFDVKD.

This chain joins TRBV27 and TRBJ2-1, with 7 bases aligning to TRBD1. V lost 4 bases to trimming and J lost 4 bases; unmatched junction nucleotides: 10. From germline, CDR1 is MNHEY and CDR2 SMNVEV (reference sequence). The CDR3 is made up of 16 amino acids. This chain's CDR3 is CASSSPPGTVYNEQFF. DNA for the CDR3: TGTGCCAGCAGTTCCCCCCCCGGGACAGTATACAATGAGCAGTTCTTC.

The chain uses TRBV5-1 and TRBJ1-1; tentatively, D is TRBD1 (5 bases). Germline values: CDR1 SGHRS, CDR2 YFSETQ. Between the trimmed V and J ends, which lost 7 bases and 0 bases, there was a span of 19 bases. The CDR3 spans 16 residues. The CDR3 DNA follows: TGCGCCAGCGCGCCCTGGGGGGGAATGGTGAACACTGAAGCTTTCTTT. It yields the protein CASAPWGGMVNTEAFF. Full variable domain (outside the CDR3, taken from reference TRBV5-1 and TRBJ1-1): KAGVTQTPRYLIKTRGQQVTLSCSPISGHRSVSWYQQTPGQGLQFLFEYFSETQRNKGNFPGRFSGRQFSNSRSEMNVSTLELGDSALYLCASAPWGGMVNTEAFFGQGTRLTVV.

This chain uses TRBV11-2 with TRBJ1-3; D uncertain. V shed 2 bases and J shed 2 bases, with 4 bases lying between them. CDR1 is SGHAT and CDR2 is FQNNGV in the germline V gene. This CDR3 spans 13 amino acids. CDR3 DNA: TGTGCCAGCAGCTTACAGGCTGGAAACACCATATATTTT. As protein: CASSLQAGNTIYF. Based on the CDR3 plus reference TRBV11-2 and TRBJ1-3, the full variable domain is EAGVAQSPRYKIIEKRQSVAFWCNPISGHATLYWYQQILGQGPKLLIQFQNNGVVDDSQLPKDRFSAERLKGVDSTLKIQPAKLEDSAVYLCASSLQAGNTIYFGEGSWLTVV.